One and the same sample provided the 7 T cell receptor beta chains below, sequenced in a study of cytomegalovirus exposure and HLA in healthy donors (dated by TCRdb to 2016 to 2017). The protocol used for the library was the immunoSEQ multiplex PCR assay. The multiplex PCR relied on a mix of 60 forward primers for TCR Vbeta segments and 13 reverse primers for TCR Jbeta segments. What TCRdb holds here is the immuneACCESS table cut down to in-frame rearrangements. Part of the clones is not present; checked against another copy, under half of the missing clones reflect an unresolved V gene, and the others are unexplained. The sample table lists about 130,000 clones, around three quarters of them with a count of one. The ten biggest clones cover roughly 1.8% of the sample. Material: PBMCs. These receptors all stem from a woman between 45 and 65 years old in good health and CMV-seronegative.

The CDR3 DNA follows: TGCGCCAGCAGCCCGACGGGACTAGCGGGGCAAGAGACCCAGTACTTC. Translating it yields CASSPTGLAGQETQYF. The rearrangement links TRBV4-3 to TRBJ2-5; 13 positions match TRBD2. V lost 4 bases and J lost 2; bases outside the gene matches: 4. The CDR3 extends over 16 amino acids. CDR1 LGHNA and CDR2 YSLEER come from the germline V gene.

This chain connects TRBV28 to TRBJ1-1; D uncertain. V was cut by 7 bases and J by 6 bases, with 6 bases left in between. Germline CDR1 MDHEN, CDR2 SYDVKM. The CDR3 covers 10 residues. CDR3 nucleotides: TGTGCCAGCATTTCAGCTGAAGCTTTCTTT. This gives the protein CASISAEAFF.

The gene calls are TRBV14 and TRBJ2-2; TRBD2 matches at 7 bases. This CDR3 is 17 amino acids long. Germline CDR1 reads SGHDN; CDR2 reads FVKESK. Trimming at V came to 0 bases and at J to 3 bases, leaving 7 bases not matched to a gene. CDR3 in DNA: TGTGCCAGCAGCCAAGATATCACTAGCGATGACACCGGGGAGCTGTTTTTT. Translation: CASSQDITSDDTGELFF.

The V gene is TRBV27, the J gene TRBJ1-2; 8 nucleotides match TRBD1. The length of the CDR3 is 14 residues. Germline V gene sequence: CDR1 MNHEY, CDR2 SMNVEV (reference sequence). The junction had 8 bases not matched to a gene; V was cut back by 8 bases and J by 3 bases. DNA for the CDR3: TGTGCCAGCCGTCAAACAGGGGGTCACTATGGCTACACCTTC. This translates into CASRQTGGHYGYTF.

The rearrangement joins TRBV28 to TRBJ2-7, with 7 bases lining up with TRBD2. With V trimmed by 3 bases and J by 5 bases, 7 bases remained unmatched. The length of the CDR3 is 14 residues. The germline V gene has CDR1 MDHEN and CDR2 SYDVKM. CDR3 bases: TGTGCCAGCAGTTTGAGGGCGGGAGTCCACGAGCAGTACTTC. Its translation is CASSLRAGVHEQYF.

V gene TRBV9 combines with J gene TRBJ2-5; D remains ambiguous. This CDR3 has 13 amino acids. The germline V and J ends were trimmed by 4 bases and 0 bases, with 7 bases remaining between them. From germline, CDR1 is SGDLS and CDR2 YYNGEE. The CDR3 nucleotides are TGTGCCAGCAGCCCTCAGTACCAAGAGACCCAGTACTTC. This sequence encodes CASSPQYQETQYF.

The V gene is TRBV19, the J gene TRBJ1-4; 8 nucleotides agree with TRBD1. V lost 3 bases and J lost 7; bases outside the gene matches: 10. Looked up from germline, CDR1 is LNHDA and CDR2 is SQIVND (reference sequence). The CDR3 loop spans 16 amino acids. In DNA form, the CDR3 reads TGTGCCAGTAGTATGGACGGGAACAGGGGGAGTGAAAAACTGTTTTTT. Its translation: CASSMDGNRGSEKLFF.